This T cell receptor beta chain derives from a study of blood T cell repertoires in COVID-19 (dated by TCRdb to about 2020). With respect to the entire study: Collaborator samples came from the United States, Italy and Spain and covered acute and convalescent phases of COVID-19. The prospective study material was composed of cDNA or gDNA derived from T cells, B-cell-depleted T cells, or PBMCs. Deeply sampled blood TCRbeta repertoires from subjects exposed to, actively infected with, or recovered from COVID-19 were included in the dataset. The repertoires were released in a freely available public database intended as a resource for research on the immune response to SARS-CoV-2. The samples were drawn from two sources: the first 160 participants of the ongoing ImmuneRACE study, and 1,000 to 1,500 subjects contributed by 6 global collaborators. A de-identified subject ID, COVID-19 status, age in years and sex were almost always included in the sample metadata. Where HLA class I and class II types were available, the types were taken from metadata supplied by the sample provider, not from assay-based typing. The paper as a whole reports these results and caveats: The quantity of clinical and demographic metadata differed by source and by participant and was supplied without curation.

In regard to this clone: This clone's antigen is unknown. No quality values exist for individual bases; no much larger clone is one base distant.

The collaborating institutions used their own protocols to collect whole blood in K2EDTA tubes. Collaborator samples were shipped for TCRbeta analysis as frozen whole blood, isolated PBMCs, or DNA extracted from either sample type. The CDR3 contains 16 residues, cysteine and phenylalanine counted. The read is trimmed to its CDR3 DNA, 48 bases read in frame from base 1. CDR1 and CDR2, per the germline V gene, are SGDLS and YYNGEE. V is pruned by 4 bases and J by 3 bases, leaving 9 bases of the junction without a gene match. The immunoSEQ Assay, a bias-controlled multiplex PCR, was used to amplify TCRbeta CDR3 regions from genomic DNA. As for the original processing: The number of nucleated cells in each sample was estimated from the amplification of reference gene primers within the assay. To quantify the absolute abundance of each unique TCRbeta CDR3 rearrangement, sequence reads were collapsed and filtered. Productive Simpson clonality was computed per sample as the square root of Simpson's diversity index over productive rearrangements. TCRdb's version of the immuneACCESS table is confined to in-frame rearrangements and falls short of the full clone set. An unresolved V gene accounts for under half of the shortfall where checked; the remainder is of unknown origin. D and trimming come from the DNA, and the V and J calls and clone size come from that table. Here the sample has over 250,000 clones; around 87% occur a single time. The ten largest clones represent 2% to 3% of the sample.

This receptor was taken from a woman between 45 and 65 years old with acute or convalescent COVID-19. Here the chain combines TRBV9 and TRBJ2-5; 10 central nucleotides agree with TRBD2. Sample: peripheral blood. This receptor carries the CDR3 CASSLRGLAAKETQYF. The nucleotide sequence reads as follows: TGTGCCAGCAGCCTTAGAGGACTAGCGGCTAAAGAGACCCAGTACTTC.